This T cell receptor (beta chain) was sequenced in a study of Ad26.COV2.S vaccination and SARS-CoV-2 variants (dated by TCRdb to the early 2020s). With respect to the entire study: Vaccine-arm donors were drawn from COV1001, a multicentre, randomized, double-blind, placebo-controlled phase I-IIa trial of Ad26.COV2.S in healthy adults. Ad26.COV2.S was given intramuscularly at 5x10^10 or 1x10^11 viral particles, as a single shot or as two shots 56 days apart. TCRbeta repertoire sequencing was used to assess the specificity and breadth of SARS-CoV-2-reactive T cell receptors after Ad26.COV2.S vaccination. The TCR-sequenced set comprised about 30 samples: approximately 19 Ad26.COV2.S vaccine recipients, 5 placebo recipients and 8 SARS-CoV-2 convalescent individuals. Participants in the trial were split at random into five groups of five each, receiving low-dose or high-dose Ad26.COV2.S once or twice, or else placebo on both occasions. Investigators did not know the trial group allocation while performing experiments and assessing outcomes. Overall study outcomes, separate from this receptor: The study was not powered to compare responses between vaccine doses or regimens. Spike-specific TCR breadth was higher in Ad26.COV2.S recipients than in placebo recipients (P = 0.0014). The authors noted that the TCR breadth and depth analyses may have underestimated total T cell responses. After vaccination, substantial breadth of spike-specific CD8+ and CD4+ T cell responses was reported. Non-spike TCR breadth was comparable between vaccine and placebo recipients, consistent with the vaccine containing only spike.

The CDR3 starts with the cysteine, ends with the phenylalanine, and has 19 residues. Only the CDR3 region is kept as DNA, spanning 57 bases read in frame from base 1. V and J are trimmed by 5 bases and 0 bases, and the gene matches miss 14 bases of the junction. CDR1 and CDR2, looked up from the germline V gene (reference sequence), are LNHDA and SQIVND. Sample treatment or condition, as interpreted from the label and publication: around 19 received Ad26.COV2.S at low or high dose, single or two shots; 5 received placebo; per-sample allocation not given. Repertoires of vaccine and placebo recipients were sequenced from samples taken on day 63 after the first injection. Cohort 1b enrolled about two dozen adults aged 18-55 years at a single site in Boston, USA, between 29 July and 7 August 2020. Ad26.COV2.S was a replication-incompetent adenovirus type 26 vector that expressed a prefusion-stabilized SARS-CoV-2 spike protein derived from the original Wuhan strain.

The immunoSEQ Assay was the method used to sequence TCRbeta CDR3 regions. After extraction, genomic DNA underwent amplification by bias-controlled multiplex PCR, followed by high-throughput sequencing. In the original analysis: To quantify the absolute abundance of every unique TCRbeta CDR3 region, sequences were collapsed and filtered. T cell fraction was estimated by normalizing TCRbeta template counts to usable DNA, with usable DNA measured through amplification of reference genes found in all nucleated cells. Repertoire TCRs were annotated as SARS-CoV-2-specific by exact matching of V gene, CDR3 amino acid sequence and J gene to a known reactive TCR set. The reference SARS-CoV-2 TCR set was obtained from MIRA and was filtered for enrichment in COVID-19-positive ImmuneCODE repertoires, whereby public or cross-reactive TCRs were removed. Using the MIRA antigens, annotated TCRs were further analysed by specific ORF or by position within an ORF. Breadth was defined as annotated unique rearrangements over total unique productive rearrangements; depth was the summed frequency of those rearrangements. Group comparisons of TCR breadth used two-sided Wilcoxon rank-sum tests. Not all clones reach the TCRdb copy of this immuneACCESS table, which keeps in-frame sequences only. Checked studies attribute under half of the gap to unresolved V genes and leave the rest unexplained. Clonal size and the V and J genes are those of that table, whereas D and trimming came from the DNA. Across this sample there are about 420,000 clones, with around 87% seen only once. The ten biggest clones cover 3.6% of the sample.

With respect to this clone: Its target antigen remains unknown. There are no base qualities to consult, and no much larger clone falls within one base.

The TCR sequence derives from a person between 18 and 59 years old who received the Ad26.COV2.S COVID-19 vaccine or a placebo. The material sequenced was peripheral blood, taken in a trial of Ad26.COV2.S vaccine versus placebo. The chain employs TRBV19 and TRBJ2-3; 10 bases in the junction line up with TRBD2. The DNA is TGTGCCAGTAGTGTCACTCTAGCGGGGGTAATATCGAGCACAGATACGCAGTATTTT. Its coded protein is CASSVTLAGVISSTDTQYF.